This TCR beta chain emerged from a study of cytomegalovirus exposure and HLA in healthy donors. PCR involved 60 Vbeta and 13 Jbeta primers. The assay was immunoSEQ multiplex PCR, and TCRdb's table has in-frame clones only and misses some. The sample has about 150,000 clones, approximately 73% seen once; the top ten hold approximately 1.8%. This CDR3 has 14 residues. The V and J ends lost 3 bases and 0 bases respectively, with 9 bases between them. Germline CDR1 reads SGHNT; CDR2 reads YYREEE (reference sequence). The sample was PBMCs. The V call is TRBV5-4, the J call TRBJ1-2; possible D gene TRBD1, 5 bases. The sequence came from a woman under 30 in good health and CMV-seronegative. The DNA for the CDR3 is TGTGCCAGCAGCTCACAGGTCGCTAACTATGGCTACACCTTC. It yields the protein CASSSQVANYGYTF.